A selection of T cell receptor beta chains follows, all from one sample in a study of blood T cell repertoires in COVID-19. Clones were read by immunoSEQ multiplex PCR, and TCRdb kept only the in-frame ones, dropping some. The sample has roughly 110,000 clones, over 80% seen once. The sample was peripheral blood. All receptors derive from a woman aged 50 to 65 with acute or convalescent COVID-19. CDR3s include the opening cysteine and the closing phenylalanine or tryptophan. The D gene is left open where the match is weak. Clone size is shown for a subset of rows, as once, few, many or a class of expanded clone.

TGTGCCTGGAGTGTAAACAGCTACGAGCAGTACTTC,CAWSVNSYEQYF,TRBJ2-7,NA,TRBV30,NA
TGTGCCAGCAGTGCTACGGACCGAGGGTACACCTTC,CASSATDRGYTF,TRBJ1-2,NA,TRBV28,NA
TGTGCCTGGAGTGCCTCGGGACACAGGAATCAGCCCCAGCATTTT,CAWSASGHRNQPQHF,TRBJ1-5,once,TRBV30,NA
TGTGCCGGGAACAGCTGGGGAGGGACTGAAGCTTTCTTT,CAGNSWGGTEAFF,TRBJ1-1,NA,TRBV30,NA
TGTGCCAGCTCCCACCAGGGGACAGGCGGTGGCTACACCTTC,CASSHQGTGGGYTF,TRBJ1-2,NA,TRBV25-1,TRBD1
TGCGCCAGCAGCACGGACATTCGAAACTATGGCTACACCTTC,CASSTDIRNYGYTF,TRBJ1-2,NA,TRBV5-1,NA
TGCGCCAGCAGCTGGGACAGGGGAGAGACCCAGTACTTC,CASSWDRGETQYF,TRBJ2-5,once,TRBV4-1,TRBD1
TGTGCCAGCAGTCCCCGGGACAGGGAGAAGCAGTACTTC,CASSPRDREKQYF,TRBJ2-7,NA,TRBV28,TRBD1
TGTGCCAGCAGTGAAGCGCTTGGGACAGGGGGCGGAAACACCATATATTTT,CASSEALGTGGGNTIYF,TRBJ1-3,NA,TRBV6-1,TRBD1
TGTGCCAGCAGCCAAGATAACTCACTAGCGTCCTACAATGAGCAGTTCTTC,CASSQDNSLASYNEQFF,TRBJ2-1,NA,TRBV3-1/TRBV3-2,TRBD2
TGTGCCAGCTCACCACGGGTAGGGGGCCGGACCTACGAGCAGTACTTC,CASSPRVGGRTYEQYF,TRBJ2-7,NA,TRBV18,TRBD1
TGCGCCAGCAGCTTTAGACAGGGACAATCCGAGCAGTACTTC,CASSFRQGQSEQYF,TRBJ2-7,NA,TRBV5-1,TRBD1
TGTGCCAGTAGGGCAACAGGTTACCTTACCTACAATGAGCAGTTCTTC,CASRATGYLTYNEQFF,TRBJ2-1,NA,TRBV19,NA
TGTGCCAGTAGTACTAAGACAGGGGGCTACACTGAAGCTTTCTTT,CASSTKTGGYTEAFF,TRBJ1-1,NA,TRBV19,TRBD1
TGCGCCAGCAGCGGGACTTCTAAGAATGAGCAGTTCTTC,CASSGTSKNEQFF,TRBJ2-1,NA,TRBV4-3,NA
TGCGCCAGCAGCCGCCTATGGGGGGGCACTAATGAAAAACTGTTTTTT,CASSRLWGGTNEKLFF,TRBJ1-4,NA,TRBV4-1,NA
TGTGCCAGTAGTACAGACAGCCTCCCAGGGAATCAGCCCCAGCATTTT,CASSTDSLPGNQPQHF,TRBJ1-5,NA,TRBV19,NA
TGTGCCAGTCATTCAACCAGCTCCTACAATGAGCAGTTCTTC,CASHSTSSYNEQFF,TRBJ2-1,NA,TRBV3-1/TRBV3-2,NA
TGTGCCAGCAGGGAGATTCGACAGGGTACGGCTGAAGCTTTCTTT,CASREIRQGTAEAFF,TRBJ1-1,NA,TRBV2,TRBD1
TGCGCCAGCAGCCAAGTGTCAGACTTTAGCAATCAGCCCCAGCATTTT,CASSQVSDFSNQPQHF,TRBJ1-5,NA,TRBV4-1,NA
TGTGCCTGGAGACCCCCACCGGGAACGGTGGGCTACACCTTC,CAWRPPPGTVGYTF,TRBJ1-2,NA,TRBV30,NA
TGTGCCAGCAGCTTGCGACATTTTTTGGGGGGGGGCCGCACAGATACGCAGTATTTT,CASSLRHFLGGGRTDTQYF,TRBJ2-3,NA,TRBV5-4,NA
TGTGCCAGTAGTATCAGGGTTCTCCAGCCCCAGCATTTT,CASSIRVLQPQHF,TRBJ1-5,NA,TRBV19,NA
TGTGCCACCAGCAGGGGACAGAGGAGCTCCTACGAGCAGTACTTC,CATSRGQRSSYEQYF,TRBJ2-7,NA,TRBV15,TRBD1
TGCAGCGTTCGAGGAGATGGCTACACCTTC,CSVRGDGYTF,TRBJ1-2,NA,TRBV29-1,NA
TGCGCCAGCAGCCCTGAAGGGGTACCAGGGTCACCCCTCCACTTT,CASSPEGVPGSPLHF,TRBJ1-6,NA,TRBV4-1,NA
TGTGCCAGCCTGCAGGGGGCGAGGAATTCACCCCTCCACTTT,CASLQGARNSPLHF,TRBJ1-6,NA,TRBV7-2,TRBD1
TGCAGTGCTAGTGCGCTAGCGGGAAGGTACAATGAGCAGTTCTTC,CSASALAGRYNEQFF,TRBJ2-1,NA,TRBV20-1,TRBD2
TGTGCCAGCAGTTCTAACACTGAAGCTTTCTTT,CASSSNTEAFF,TRBJ1-1,NA,TRBV12-3/TRBV12-4,NA
TGTGCCAGCAGTTTTCTAAACACTGAAGCTTTCTTT,CASSFLNTEAFF,TRBJ1-1,NA,TRBV28,NA
TGTGCCAGCAGTTACTCGCTCAGTGATTACTCCTACGAGCAGTACTTC,CASSYSLSDYSYEQYF,TRBJ2-7,NA,TRBV6-5,NA
TGTGCCAGCAGCTTCGTCGGCGACTCCCCCTACGAGCAGTACTTC,CASSFVGDSPYEQYF,TRBJ2-7,NA,TRBV11-2,NA
TGTGCCAGCAGCTACCGCCCCGGGACTCTTAACACCGGGGAGCTGTTTTTT,CASSYRPGTLNTGELFF,TRBJ2-2,NA,TRBV7-8,NA
TGTGCCAGCAGCCAAGATTATCATACGCAGTATTTT,CASSQDYHTQYF,TRBJ2-3,NA,TRBV14,NA
TGTGCCAGCAGCGTAGAGGGAGAGTCACCCCTCCACTTT,CASSVEGESPLHF,TRBJ1-6,NA,TRBV9,NA
TGTGCCAGCAGTACCTTCCCGGGACAGGGGAATCAGCCCCAGCATTTT,CASSTFPGQGNQPQHF,TRBJ1-5,NA,TRBV28,TRBD1
TGTGCCAGCAGCTCGGGACAGCTCAATCAGCCCCAGCATTTT,CASSSGQLNQPQHF,TRBJ1-5,once,TRBV2,TRBD1
TGTGCCAGCAGCGGTGGGAGTACTGAAGCTTTCTTT,CASSGGSTEAFF,TRBJ1-1,NA,TRBV9,NA
TGTGCTAGTGGTTTCCTTATCCTACGACAGCAAGTATCTGGAAACACCATATATTTT,CASGFLILRQQVSGNTIYF,TRBJ1-3,NA,TRBV12-5,NA
TGCGCCAGCAGGAACACAGGGGCTTTCTTT,CASRNTGAFF,TRBJ1-1,once,TRBV23-1,NA
TGTGCCAGCAGCGTTTGGGGACATTCGAACACTGAAGCTTTCTTT,CASSVWGHSNTEAFF,TRBJ1-1,NA,TRBV9,NA
TGTGCCAGCAGCTTAGCGGGAGGGCCCTCCTACGAGCAGTACTTC,CASSLAGGPSYEQYF,TRBJ2-7,NA,TRBV28,TRBD2
TGTGCCAGCAGTGACCAGGGGAAAGGAGATACGCAGTATTTT,CASSDQGKGDTQYF,TRBJ2-3,NA,TRBV27,NA
TGTGCCAGCAGCGCAACAGGGACGGGGTCTGGGGCCAACGTCCTGACTTTC,CASSATGTGSGANVLTF,TRBJ2-6,NA,TRBV9,NA
TGTGCCAGTAGTAGGCGACAGACTGGAAACACCATATATTTT,CASSRRQTGNTIYF,TRBJ1-3,NA,TRBV19,NA
TGTGCCAGCAGAGGGCCACTAGCGGGAGGTCCCCACGAGCAGTACTTC,CASRGPLAGGPHEQYF,TRBJ2-7,NA,TRBV6-6,TRBD2
TGTGCCAGCAGCCGACTAGCCCCTGGCACAGATACGCAGTATTTT,CASSRLAPGTDTQYF,TRBJ2-3,NA,TRBV5-4,TRBD2
TGTGCCAGCAGTGAAACTAGGTCCTACAATGAGCAGTTCTTC,CASSETRSYNEQFF,TRBJ2-1,NA,TRBV2,NA
TGCAGTGCAACTAGCGGCGAGACCCAGTACTTC,CSATSGETQYF,TRBJ2-5,NA,TRBV20-1,TRBD2